A single sample gave rise to the 26 T cell receptor beta chains below, sequenced in a study of cytomegalovirus exposure and HLA in healthy donors. The PCR ran on 60 Vbeta and 13 Jbeta primers. Only in-frame clones appear in the TCRdb table, and some are missing; sequencing was by immunoSEQ multiplex PCR. Altogether 100,000 to 150,000 clones are present, around 74% being singletons, with the ten largest covering 25% to 35%. Sequencing input: PBMCs. These receptor sequences come from a man aged 60 to 69 in good health and CMV-seropositive.

This sequence joins TRBV6-1 and TRBJ1-5; 9 bases are shared with TRBD1. The CDR3 length is 14 residues. The junction had 7 bases not matched to a gene; V was cut back by 10 bases and J by 3 bases. CDR1 is MNHNS, CDR2 SASEGT, per germline. CDR3: CATWDRAFNQPQHF. CDR3 nucleotides: TGTGCCACCTGGGACAGGGCGTTCAATCAGCCCCAGCATTTT.

This clone occurred a few times. The chain has TRBV7-3 and TRBJ2-3; D is possibly TRBD2 (6 bases). V dropped 6 bases and J dropped 5 bases, with 15 bases sitting between them. Germline assignment: CDR1 SGHTA and CDR2 FQGTGA. CDR3 length equals 14 residues. The DNA for the CDR3 is TGTGCCAGCAGTTCCTGGGGTAGCGGAGATACGCAGTATTTT. It encodes CASSSWGSGDTQYF.

This chain links TRBV7-2 with TRBJ2-7; 7 bases are shared with TRBD1. The CDR3 spans 15 residues. Germline V gene sequence: CDR1 SGHTA, CDR2 FQGNSA. Trimming at V came to 4 bases and at J to 5 bases, leaving 11 bases not matched to a gene. The DNA for the CDR3 is TGTGCCAGCAGCTCCCAACCGGGACAGTGGGACGAGCAGTACTTC. Translation: CASSSQPGQWDEQYF.

This chain joins TRBV6-1 and TRBJ2-3, with TRBD2 matching 15 bases. Germline lookup yields CDR1 MNHNS and CDR2 SASEGT. This CDR3 contains 17 residues. Losses at the gene ends were 1 base for V and 6 bases for J; bases not matched to a gene: 5. This chain's CDR3 is CASSEGTSGRGLDTQYF. In DNA form, the CDR3 reads TGTGCCAGCAGTGAAGGGACTAGCGGGAGGGGTTTGGATACGCAGTATTTT.

The chain links TRBV28 to TRBJ1-2, with D perhaps TRBD1 (6 bases). The CDR3 consists of 14 residues. The germline V and J ends were trimmed by 5 bases and 2 bases, with 12 bases remaining between them. CDR1 and CDR2 from the germline V gene are MDHEN and SYDVKM. CDR3: CASSLAGDNYGYTF. In nucleotides, the CDR3 is TGTGCCAGCAGTCTAGCAGGGGACAACTATGGCTACACCTTC.

The V gene is TRBV11-2, the J gene TRBJ2-3; possible D gene TRBD1, 5 bases. CDR3 length: 15 amino acids. Germline lookup yields CDR1 SGHAT and CDR2 FQNNGV. The V and J ends lost 5 bases and 6 bases respectively, with 18 bases between them. In DNA, the CDR3 is TGTGCCAGCAGCCCCCCCTTTCTCCCAGGGGATACGCAGTATTTT. This encodes CASSPPFLPGDTQYF.

In this sample, this clone turned up once. J is TRBJ1-1 and V is TRBV30; D gene uncertain. Per germline, CDR1 GTSNPN and CDR2 SVGIG (reference sequence). The CDR3 is 14 residues long. V was trimmed by 3 bases and J by 4 bases, leaving 15 bases between them. The CDR3: CAWRPSGVPTEAFF. CDR3 DNA sequence: TGTGCCTGGAGACCGTCGGGAGTTCCCACTGAAGCTTTCTTT.

The J gene is TRBJ1-1, the V gene TRBV7-2, with D possibly matching TRBD1 (5 bases). There are 16 residues in the CDR3. The germline gives CDR1 SGHTA, CDR2 FQGNSA. The V end lost 1 base, the J end lost 1 base, and 13 bases lay between the germline ends. Written as DNA, the CDR3 is TGTGCCAGCAGCTTAGATCTTCGGGGGAAGAACACTGAAGCTTTCTTT. Translating gives CASSLDLRGKNTEAFF.

Only a few counts were recorded for this clone. The chain carries TRBV18 and TRBJ1-1, with a weak D call TRBD1 (6 bases). Germline lookup yields CDR1 KGHSH and CDR2 LQKENI. The CDR3 runs to 14 residues. V was cut by 3 bases and J by 11 bases, with 19 bases left in between. The CDR3: CASSPQSGDQNAFF. CDR3 in DNA: TGTGCCAGCTCACCCCAATCAGGGGATCAGAATGCTTTCTTT.

CDR3 coding DNA: TGTGCTAGTGGTTCCGGACAGGGTAGTCAGCCCCAGCATTTT. It translates to CASGSGQGSQPQHF. The chain employs TRBV12-5 and TRBJ1-5, with TRBD1 identical over 8 bases. Trimming at V came to 4 bases and at J to 6 bases, leaving 5 bases not matched to a gene. The CDR3 consists of 14 residues. The germline gives CDR1 LGHNT, CDR2 FRNRAP.

This chain joins TRBV5-1 and TRBJ2-2, with D possibly being TRBD2 (5 bases). V was shortened by 0 bases and J by 4 bases, with 10 bases between the two germline ends. CDR3 length equals 15 residues. Germline V gene lookup returns CDR1 SGHRS and CDR2 YFSETQ. The CDR3: CASSLVVGGTGELFF. CDR3 in DNA: TGCGCCAGCAGCTTGGTCGTAGGAGGCACCGGGGAGCTGTTTTTT.

The chain is built from TRBV10-3 and TRBJ1-5; 7 nucleotides line up with TRBD1. Germline assignment: CDR1 ENHRY and CDR2 SYGVKD. The CDR3 consists of 15 residues. Trimming removed 4 bases from V and 1 base from J; junction bases left unmatched: 4. CDR3 in DNA: TGTGCCATCAGTGGAGGACAGGCAAGCAATCAGCCCCAGCATTTT. Residues: CAISGGQASNQPQHF.

This clone was found once. The rearrangement joins TRBV5-1 to TRBJ2-2; D is undetermined. V gave up 2 bases and J gave up 2 bases, with 13 bases separating them. CDR1 and CDR2 from the germline V gene are SGHRS and YFSETQ. This CDR3 is 16 amino acids long. CDR3 amino acids: CASSLESNLNTGELFF. The CDR3 bases are TGCGCCAGCAGCTTAGAGTCTAACCTTAACACCGGGGAGCTGTTTTTT.

In DNA form, the CDR3 reads TGTGCCATCAGTTTCAGTGGTCGTGACACTGAAGCTTTCTTT. As protein: CAISFSGRDTEAFF. The chain links TRBV10-3 to TRBJ1-1; D is ambiguous. The CDR3 is 14 amino acids. The V gene's germline CDR1 is ENHRY and CDR2 SYGVKD. The germline V and J ends were trimmed by 5 bases and 3 bases, with 13 bases remaining between them.

The chain has TRBV28 and TRBJ1-2; D is unresolved. Trimming removed 10 bases from V and 3 bases from J, with 15 bases in between. The CDR3 has 13 residues. Germline-derived CDR1 and CDR2 are MDHEN and SYDVKM. CDR3 sequence reads: CATRESLDYGYTF. Here the CDR3 DNA reads TGTGCCACTAGGGAGTCCCTGGACTATGGCTACACCTTC.

As concerns this clone: Other DNA variants within this sample encode the same CDR3. The chain has TRBV9 and TRBJ2-3; TRBD2 agrees at 7 bases. V lost 0 bases, J lost 3 bases, and 4 bases stayed unmatched. This CDR3 comprises 15 residues. CDR1 is SGDLS, CDR2 YYNGEE, per germline. The CDR3 is CASSVGGRGTDTQYF. CDR3 DNA sequence: TGTGCCAGCAGCGTAGGAGGGCGGGGGACAGATACGCAGTATTTT.

The rearrangement joins TRBV2 to TRBJ2-5, with 13 bases aligning to TRBD2. The CDR3 is made up of 15 amino acids. Per the germline V gene, CDR1 is SNHLY and CDR2 is FYNNEI. J was trimmed by 4 bases and V by 6 bases; bases with no gene match: 5. The DNA for the CDR3 is TGTGCCAGCAGCTGGACTAGCGGGAGCCGAGAGACCCAGTACTTC. Translated, it gives CASSWTSGSRETQYF.

The chain couples TRBV5-1 to TRBJ2-1, with 7 bases lining up with TRBD2. The trim removed 9 bases at V and 0 bases at J, leaving 6 bases unmatched. Germline CDR1 is SGHRS and CDR2 is YFSETQ. The CDR3 has 14 amino acids. This CDR3 is CATGLGSSYNEQFF. Written as DNA, the CDR3 is TGCGCCACCGGACTAGGGAGCTCCTACAATGAGCAGTTCTTC. The full variable domain, its missing parts supplied by reference TRBV5-1 and TRBJ2-1, is KAGVTQTPRYLIKTRGQQVTLSCSPISGHRSVSWYQQTPGQGLQFLFEYFSETQRNKGNFPGRFSGRQFSNSRSEMNVSTLELGDSALYLCATGLGSSYNEQFFGPGTRLTVL.

The V and J genes are TRBV4-1 and TRBJ2-7; tentative D call: TRBD2 (5 bases). Trimming removed 0 bases from V and 2 bases from J, with 11 bases in between. The CDR3 contains 15 residues. Germline assignment: CDR1 MGHRA and CDR2 YSYEKL. The CDR3 coding sequence is TGCGCCAGCAGCCAAGATCGGGGATACCCCTACGAGCAGTACTTC. Its translation: CASSQDRGYPYEQYF.

The chain carries TRBV19 and TRBJ1-1; TRBD1 aligns across 7 bases. This CDR3 is built from 14 residues. CDR1 and CDR2 (germline): LNHDA, SQIVND (reference sequence). V shed 9 bases and J 0 bases; nucleotides not matched to a gene: 7. The CDR3 bases are TGTGCCAGCCGAACAGGGGACCTGAACACTGAAGCTTTCTTT. It encodes CASRTGDLNTEAFF.

This clone appeared a single time. This chain joins TRBV9 and TRBJ1-2, with D possibly TRBD1 on 6 matching bases. Per the germline V gene, CDR1 is SGDLS and CDR2 is YYNGEE. The CDR3 contains 13 residues. V shed 2 bases and J shed 7 bases, with 12 bases lying between them. In nucleotides, the CDR3 is TGTGCCAGCAGCGTGGGACAACTTGGTGGCTACACCTTC. Translated: CASSVGQLGGYTF.

This clone was seen only a few times. The chain couples TRBV15 to TRBJ2-1; 13 positions agree with TRBD2. The CDR3 contains 14 residues. Germline lookup yields CDR1 LNHNV and CDR2 YYDKDF (reference sequence). Trimming at V came to 6 bases and at J to 7 bases, leaving 3 bases not matched to a gene. The CDR3 loop reads CATSRTSGRNEQFF. The CDR3 DNA reads TGTGCCACCAGTAGGACTAGCGGGAGAAATGAGCAGTTCTTC.

The V call is TRBV28, the J call TRBJ2-7, with D perhaps matching TRBD1 (5 bases). V lost 6 bases and J 2 bases, leaving 14 bases between the germline ends. Germline CDR1 MDHEN, CDR2 SYDVKM. The length of the CDR3 is 14 residues. This CDR3 reads CASSQQVDTYEQYF. Here the CDR3 DNA reads TGTGCCAGCAGCCAACAGGTGGACACCTACGAGCAGTACTTC.

V gene TRBV18 combines with J gene TRBJ1-1; a possible D gene is TRBD1 (5 bases). V was pared by 5 bases and J by 8 bases, with 9 bases between. This CDR3 contains 11 residues. The germline gives CDR1 KGHSH, CDR2 LQKENI. The CDR3 nucleotides read TGTGCCAGCTCAGGGCAGGGCGAAGCTTTCTTT. It is translated as CASSGQGEAFF.

The genes are TRBV12-5 and TRBJ2-1; D may be TRBD2 (5 bases). V was clipped by 0 bases and J by 6 bases, with 15 bases between them. Per the germline V gene, CDR1 is LGHNT and CDR2 is FRNRAP. The CDR3 is 16 residues long. CDR3 protein: CASGLVLGSVINEQFF. The CDR3 DNA reads TGTGCTAGTGGTTTGGTACTAGGCTCCGTGATCAATGAGCAGTTCTTC.

The chain employs TRBV7-9 and TRBJ1-1; the match to TRBD1 covers 9 bases. Trimming at V came to 4 bases and at J to 8 bases, leaving 5 bases not matched to a gene. Germline CDR1 and CDR2: SEHNR and FQNEAQ (reference sequence). The CDR3 spans 13 residues. CDR3 loop: CASSSQGAAEAFF. The CDR3 DNA reads TGTGCCAGCAGCTCACAGGGGGCGGCCGAAGCTTTCTTT.